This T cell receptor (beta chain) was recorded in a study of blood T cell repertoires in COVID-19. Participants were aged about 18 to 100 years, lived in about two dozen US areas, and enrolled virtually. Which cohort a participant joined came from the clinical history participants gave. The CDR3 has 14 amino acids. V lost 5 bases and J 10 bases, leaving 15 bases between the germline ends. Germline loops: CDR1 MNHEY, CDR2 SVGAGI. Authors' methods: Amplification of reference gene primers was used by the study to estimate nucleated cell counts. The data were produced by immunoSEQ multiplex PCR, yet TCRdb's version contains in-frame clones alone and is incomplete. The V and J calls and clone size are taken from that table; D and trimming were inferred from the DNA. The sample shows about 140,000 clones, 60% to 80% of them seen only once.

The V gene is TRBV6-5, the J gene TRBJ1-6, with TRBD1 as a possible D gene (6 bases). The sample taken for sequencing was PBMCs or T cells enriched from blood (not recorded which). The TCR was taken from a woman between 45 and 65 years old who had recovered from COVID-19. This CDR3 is CASSTQTGRSPLHF. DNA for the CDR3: TGTGCCAGCAGTACGCAAACAGGGCGCTCACCCCTCCACTTT.